This is a list of T cell receptor beta chains from one sample in a study of cytomegalovirus exposure and HLA in healthy donors. Sequenced by immunoSEQ multiplex PCR; TCRdb stores in-frame clones only, minus some. The table includes roughly 160,000 clones, roughly 78% detected once. The sequenced sample was PBMCs. These receptor sequences come from a middle-aged man in good health and CMV-seronegative. Each CDR3 is given with its conserved first and last residue. The order of the fields is V gene, J gene, clone size, D gene, CDR3 protein, CDR3 DNA. The D gene is left open where the match is weak. The size entry is marked missing in some rows and otherwise reads once, few, many or a size class.

V: TRBV28; J: TRBJ1-5; size: -; D: TRBD1; CDR3: CASSWDRGRSNQPQHF; DNA: TGTGCCAGCAGTTGGGACAGGGGAAGGAGCAATCAGCCCCAGCATTTT
V: TRBV5-4; J: TRBJ2-5; size: -; D: TRBD1; CDR3: CASSGTGLKETQYF; DNA: TGTGCCAGCAGCGGGACAGGGTTGAAAGAGACCCAGTACTTC
V: TRBV7-2; J: TRBJ2-4; size: -; D: -; CDR3: CASSWSSRGIQYF; DNA: TGTGCCAGCAGCTGGAGTAGCCGGGGCATTCAGTACTTC
V: TRBV11-1; J: TRBJ2-3; size: -; D: -; CDR3: CASSQGGDPDTQYF; DNA: TGTGCCAGCAGCCAGGGAGGAGATCCAGATACGCAGTATTTT
V: TRBV7-9; J: TRBJ2-1; size: -; D: -; CDR3: CASSLERLSYNEQFF; DNA: TGTGCCAGCAGCTTAGAGCGCCTATCCTACAATGAGCAGTTCTTC
V: TRBV28; J: TRBJ2-5; size: -; D: TRBD2; CDR3: CASSPSGREFGETQYF; DNA: TGTGCCAGCAGCCCCAGCGGGCGGGAGTTCGGAGAGACCCAGTACTTC
V: TRBV27; J: TRBJ1-1; size: once; D: -; CDR3: CASSLKAESWGFTEAFF; DNA: TGTGCCAGCAGTTTAAAGGCTGAATCATGGGGCTTCACTGAAGCTTTCTTT
V: TRBV5-1; J: TRBJ2-2; size: -; D: -; CDR3: CASSLDGANTGELFF; DNA: TGCGCCAGCAGCTTGGATGGGGCCAACACCGGGGAGCTGTTTTTT
V: TRBV29-1; J: TRBJ2-3; size: -; D: -; CDR3: CSVALAARDTQYF; DNA: TGCAGCGTTGCCCTAGCCGCCCGGGATACGCAGTATTTT
V: TRBV7-9; J: TRBJ1-2; size: -; D: TRBD1; CDR3: CASSPPPVDRVKGYTF; DNA: TGTGCCAGCAGCCCACCCCCCGTGGACAGGGTTAAGGGCTACACCTTC
V: TRBV27; J: TRBJ2-7; size: -; D: TRBD1; CDR3: CASSIVSPGQGNGEQYF; DNA: TGTGCCAGCAGTATAGTATCACCGGGACAGGGGAACGGCGAGCAGTACTTC
V: TRBV19; J: TRBJ2-1; size: once; D: -; CDR3: CASSMASRAGEQFF; DNA: TGTGCCAGTAGTATGGCCTCTAGGGCGGGTGAGCAGTTCTTC
V: TRBV6-6; J: TRBJ2-3; size: -; D: -; CDR3: CASSPRGATDTQYF; DNA: TGTGCCAGCAGTCCCCGTGGGGCCACAGATACGCAGTATTTT
V: TRBV6-5; J: TRBJ2-7; size: -; D: TRBD2; CDR3: CASSYSRESSYEQYF; DNA: TGTGCCAGCAGTTACTCGCGGGAGTCATCCTACGAGCAGTACTTC
V: TRBV19; J: TRBJ1-5; size: once; D: -; CDR3: CASTDYSNQPQHF; DNA: TGTGCCTCAACAGACTATAGCAATCAGCCCCAGCATTTT
V: TRBV5-1; J: TRBJ1-1; size: -; D: TRBD1; CDR3: CASSLEQGWTEAFF; DNA: TGCGCCAGCAGCTTGGAACAGGGGTGGACTGAAGCTTTCTTT